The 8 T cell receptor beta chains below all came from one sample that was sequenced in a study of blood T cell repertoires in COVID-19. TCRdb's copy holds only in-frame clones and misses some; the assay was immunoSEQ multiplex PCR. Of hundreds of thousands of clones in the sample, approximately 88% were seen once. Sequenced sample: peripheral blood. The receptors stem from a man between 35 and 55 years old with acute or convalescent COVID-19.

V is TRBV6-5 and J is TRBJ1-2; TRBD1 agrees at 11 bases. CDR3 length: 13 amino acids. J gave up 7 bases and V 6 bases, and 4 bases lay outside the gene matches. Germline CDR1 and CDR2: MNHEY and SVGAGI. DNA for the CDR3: TGTGCCAGCAGCAGCGGGACAGGGGGTGGCTACACCTTC. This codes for CASSSGTGGGYTF.

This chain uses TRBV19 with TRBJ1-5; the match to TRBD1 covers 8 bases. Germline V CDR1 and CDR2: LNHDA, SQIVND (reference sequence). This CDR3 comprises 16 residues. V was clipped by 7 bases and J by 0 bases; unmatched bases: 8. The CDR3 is CASIQGGQVSNQPQHF. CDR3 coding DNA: TGTGCCAGTATCCAGGGGGGACAGGTTAGCAATCAGCCCCAGCATTTT. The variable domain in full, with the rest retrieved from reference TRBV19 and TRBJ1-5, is DGGITQSPKYLFRKEGQNVTLSCEQNLNHDAMYWYRQDPGQGLRLIYYSQIVNDFQKGDIAEGYSVSREKKESFPLTVTSAQKNPTAFYLCASIQGGQVSNQPQHFGDGTRLSIL.

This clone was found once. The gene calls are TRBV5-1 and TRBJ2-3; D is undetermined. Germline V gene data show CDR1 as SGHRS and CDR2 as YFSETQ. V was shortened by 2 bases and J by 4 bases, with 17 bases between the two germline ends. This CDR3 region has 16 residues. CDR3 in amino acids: CASSFSNSLSADTQYF. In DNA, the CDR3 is TGCGCCAGCAGCTTTTCGAATAGCTTGAGCGCAGATACGCAGTATTTT.

CDR3 protein: CASTRGQGNYGYTF. The CDR3 DNA is TGTGCCAGCACCAGAGGACAGGGCAACTATGGCTACACCTTC. The chain employs TRBV27 and TRBJ1-2, with 8 nucleotides matching TRBD1. There are 14 residues in the CDR3. After removal of 7 bases from V and 2 bases from J, the junction contained 6 bases not matched to a gene. The germline V gene has CDR1 MNHEY and CDR2 SMNVEV (reference sequence).

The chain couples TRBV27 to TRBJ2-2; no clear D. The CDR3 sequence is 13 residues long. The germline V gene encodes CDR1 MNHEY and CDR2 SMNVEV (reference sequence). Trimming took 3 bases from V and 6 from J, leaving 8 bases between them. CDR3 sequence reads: CASSFSVAGELFF. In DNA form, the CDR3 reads TGTGCCAGCAGTTTTTCGGTGGCCGGGGAGCTGTTTTTT.

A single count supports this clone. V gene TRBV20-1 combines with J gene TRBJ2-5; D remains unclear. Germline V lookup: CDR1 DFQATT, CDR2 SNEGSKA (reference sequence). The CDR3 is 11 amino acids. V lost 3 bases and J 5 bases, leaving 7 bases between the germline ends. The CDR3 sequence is CSASVEETQYF. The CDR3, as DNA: TGCAGTGCTAGCGTGGAGGAGACCCAGTACTTC.

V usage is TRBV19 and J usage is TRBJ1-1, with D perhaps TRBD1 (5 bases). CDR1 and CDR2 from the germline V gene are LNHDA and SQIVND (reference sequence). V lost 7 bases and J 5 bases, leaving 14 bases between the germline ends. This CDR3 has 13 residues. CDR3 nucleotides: TGTGCCAGTAACCTTAGGGGTGAAACTGAAGCTTTCTTT. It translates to CASNLRGETEAFF.

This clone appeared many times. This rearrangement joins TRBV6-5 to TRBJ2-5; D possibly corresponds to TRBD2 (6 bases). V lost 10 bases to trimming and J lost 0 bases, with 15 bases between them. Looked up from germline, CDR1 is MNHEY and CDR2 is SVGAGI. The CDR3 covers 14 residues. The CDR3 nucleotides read TGTGCCACCATCCCTGGGGGGTACCAAGAGACCCAGTACTTC. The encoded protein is CATIPGGYQETQYF.